What follows are 28 T cell receptor beta chains derived from one specimen sequenced in a study of blood T cells in healthy people across ages. Sample-barcoded 5' priming and a J-beta primer mix drove a second PCR of roughly 7 to 11 cycles. TCRdb itself ran the 5' RACE reads through MiXCR, one entry per CDR3 protein. The sample includes around 1.5 million distinct CDR3 sequences, about 35% of them seen just once. Sequencing used blood. The receptor set was obtained from a woman between 25 and 40 years old in good health.

A few counts support this clonotype. J is TRBJ2-3 and V is TRBV5-1, with D hard to call. V was pared by 2 bases and J by 3 bases, with 7 bases between. Germline values: CDR1 SGHRS, CDR2 YFSETQ. CDR3 length: 13 amino acids. DNA for the CDR3: TGCGCCAGCAGCTTTGGAAAGACAGATACGCAGTATTTT. It codes for CASSFGKTDTQYF.

The chain couples TRBV30 to TRBJ2-3; 8 positions match TRBD1. CDR1 and CDR2 from the germline V gene are GTSNPN and SVGIG (reference sequence). V was clipped by 3 bases and J by 4 bases; unmatched bases: 9. CDR3 length: 15 amino acids. Here the CDR3 DNA reads TGTGCCTGGAGCAACCGGGACAGGACGTCAGATACGCAGTATTTT. Protein: CAWSNRDRTSDTQYF.

The V gene is TRBV6-6, the J gene TRBJ1-5; 9 bases match TRBD1. Germline lookup yields CDR1 MNHNY and CDR2 SVGAGI (reference sequence). The V gene end was trimmed by 6 bases and the J gene end by 2 bases; junction bases not matched to a gene: 5. The CDR3 runs to 15 residues. The CDR3 loop is CASRGDRAGNQPQHF. The CDR3 region has the DNA TGTGCCAGCAGAGGGGACAGGGCGGGCAATCAGCCCCAGCATTTT.

The genes are TRBV4-1 and TRBJ1-5; no definite D call. The CDR3 sequence is 16 residues long. Germline CDR1 and CDR2: MGHRA and YSYEKL. Trimming shortened V by 3 bases and J by 3 bases, and 15 bases separated the two germline ends. CDR3 in DNA: TGCGCCAGCAGCCAGGCACCAGGCACTCACAATCAGCCCCAGCATTTT. It encodes CASSQAPGTHNQPQHF.

This CDR3 is CASSPYGQGINTEAFF. The CDR3 bases are TGTGCCAGCTCACCATACGGACAGGGGATTAACACTGAAGCTTTCTTT. V gene TRBV18 combines with J gene TRBJ1-1, with TRBD1 matching over 9 bases. J was trimmed by 2 bases and V by 2 bases; bases with no gene match: 6. Germline V gives CDR1 KGHSH, CDR2 LQKENI. The CDR3 is made up of 16 amino acids.

This clonotype appeared a few times. The J gene is TRBJ1-2, the V gene TRBV20-1, with D hard to call. Trimming pared 0 bases from V and 3 bases from J, leaving 8 bases between. The length of the CDR3 is 13 residues. Per germline, CDR1 DFQATT and CDR2 SNEGSKA (reference sequence). The CDR3 reads CSARETSHYGYTF. CDR3 nucleotide sequence: TGCAGTGCTAGAGAGACAAGTCACTATGGCTACACCTTC.

This clonotype has a handful of counts. This chain links TRBV12-3 or TRBV12-4 with TRBJ2-1; D uncertain. The CDR3 is 12 amino acids. Trimming removed 9 bases from V and 8 bases from J, with 14 bases in between. The CDR3 DNA reads TGTGCCAGTAGGCTTCTCTTCGATGAGCAGTTCTTC. Protein sequence: CASRLLFDEQFF.

This clonotype occurred a few times. The chain is built from TRBV5-1 and TRBJ2-7; TRBD2 matches 9 bases. The V and J ends lost 0 bases and 1 base, in that order; junction bases with no gene match: 5. The CDR3 spans 16 residues. The germline gives CDR1 SGHRS, CDR2 YFSETQ. The CDR3 bases are TGCGCCAGCAGCTTGGAGGGTAGCGGGGGTTCCTACGAGCAGTACTTC. This codes for CASSLEGSGGSYEQYF.

This chain joins TRBV15 and TRBJ2-5; D remains ambiguous. Germline assignment: CDR1 LNHNV and CDR2 YYDKDF (reference sequence). Trimming took 4 bases from V and 2 from J, leaving 11 bases between them. CDR3 length: 14 residues. The CDR3 nucleotides are TGTGCCACCAGCAACCGACTCCTACAAGAGACCCAGTACTTC. Translated: CATSNRLLQETQYF.

The chain is built from TRBV29-1 and TRBJ2-7; tentative D call: TRBD2 (6 bases). CDR1 SQVTM and CDR2 ANQGSEA come from the germline V gene. V lost 5 bases and J lost 5, with 19 bases in between. The CDR3 sequence is 14 residues long. CDR3 in amino acids: CSVYWGVQRDEQYF. The CDR3 nucleotides are TGCAGCGTTTACTGGGGGGTTCAACGCGACGAGCAGTACTTC.

This clonotype has at least ten counts. The genes are TRBV20-1 and TRBJ2-7, with a possible D match to TRBD1 (5 bases). Germline V gives CDR1 DFQATT, CDR2 SNEGSKA (reference sequence). This CDR3 is 14 amino acids long. V lost 7 bases and J 3 bases, leaving 19 bases between the germline ends. The CDR3 DNA reads as TGCAGTGTTCCCCTAGGGGCTCATGGCTACGAGCAGTACTTC. Translating it yields CSVPLGAHGYEQYF.

The CDR3 protein is CASSELGQGSDEQYF. DNA of the CDR3: TGCGCCAGCAGTGAATTAGGACAGGGGAGCGACGAGCAGTACTTC. The rearrangement joins TRBV10-1 to TRBJ2-7; 9 bases agree with TRBD1. The CDR3 has 15 residues. Germline CDR1 and CDR2: WNHNN and SYGVQD (reference sequence). V shed 3 bases, J shed 5 bases, and the junction held 8 bases outside the gene matches.

This clonotype was picked up a small number of times. The genes are TRBV5-1 and TRBJ1-1; D is undetermined. Germline lookup yields CDR1 SGHRS and CDR2 YFSETQ. The CDR3 covers 14 residues. V was clipped by 1 base and J by 1 base, with 8 bases between them. CDR3 bases: TGCGCCAGCAGCTTGATGGCGGGGAACACTGAAGCTTTCTTT. The encoded protein is CASSLMAGNTEAFF.

The J gene is TRBJ1-6, the V gene TRBV20-1; 7 bases are a match to TRBD1. This CDR3 spans 17 amino acids. The V segment lost 3 bases and the J segment 8 bases; nucleotides outside the gene matches: 16. Per germline, CDR1 DFQATT and CDR2 SNEGSKA (reference sequence). The CDR3 nucleotides read TGCAGTGCTAGTCCCTTTAATCCGGGACAGTTAGATTCACCCCTCCACTTT. Protein product: CSASPFNPGQLDSPLHF.

V is TRBV5-6 and J is TRBJ2-3; 9 nucleotides align to TRBD2. The ends lost 3 bases at V and 0 bases at J; junction bases unmatched: 11. The CDR3 has 18 amino acids. Germline values: CDR1 SGHDT, CDR2 YYEEEE. CDR3: CASSSRRGGRSSTDTQYF. The CDR3 bases are TGTGCCAGCAGCTCGCGGCGGGGGGGCCGGAGCAGCACAGATACGCAGTATTTT.

This clonotype was picked up a small number of times. The chain combines TRBV20-1 with TRBJ2-7, with D possibly being TRBD2 (6 bases). The CDR3 has 15 amino acids. Between the trimmed V and J ends, which lost 0 bases and 4 bases, there was a span of 16 bases. The germline V gene has CDR1 DFQATT and CDR2 SNEGSKA (reference sequence). The CDR3 region has the DNA TGCAGTGCTAGAGACCTAGCCTCCGGGGGTTACGAGCAGTACTTC. Encoded protein: CSARDLASGGYEQYF.

This chain connects TRBV2 to TRBJ2-5, with 8 bases that match TRBD1. Germline CDR1 reads SNHLY; CDR2 reads FYNNEI. V trimming: 6 bases; J trimming: 11 bases; junction bases outside the gene matches: 11. The CDR3 is 13 amino acids. The CDR3 region has the DNA TGTGCCAGCAGGCCTACAGGGGGTGTTGGGCAGTACTTC. This codes for CASRPTGGVGQYF.

Of note for this clonotype: A much more abundant neighbour one base away suggests this may be a read error. The V call is TRBV5-6, the J call TRBJ2-6; D might be TRBD2 (5 bases). With 1 base removed from V and 6 bases from J, the gap between germline ends came to 11 bases. This CDR3 contains 15 residues. Germline V gene sequence: CDR1 SGHDT, CDR2 YYEEEE. The CDR3 is CASSLRGPEANVLTF. DNA of the CDR3: TGTGCCAGCAGCTTGCGAGGGCCCGAGGCCAACGTCCTGACTTTC.

This clonotype was observed at least ten times. The CDR3 coding sequence is TGTGCCAGCCAACCCGGGGGCAGGGGTGGGCCGGACTATGGCTACACCTTC. Protein: CASQPGGRGGPDYGYTF. The J gene is TRBJ1-2, the V gene TRBV6-6; weak D call: TRBD1 (6 bases). Trimming took off 8 bases at V and 3 bases at J, with 25 bases between the two ends. Germline-derived CDR1 and CDR2 are MNHNY and SVGAGI (reference sequence). This CDR3 is built from 17 residues.

This clonotype was picked up a small number of times. V is TRBV20-1 and J is TRBJ2-5; possibly TRBD2 for D (7 bases). Trimming took 6 bases from V and 5 from J, leaving 19 bases between them. The CDR3 contains 14 residues. Germline CDR1 reads DFQATT; CDR2 reads SNEGSKA (reference sequence). The DNA of the CDR3 is TGCAGTGCCGAGAGGGGGGGGTATCCGGAGACCCAGTACTTC. This encodes CSAERGGYPETQYF.

This clonotype was picked up many times. Compared with germline, one end of the junction differs, possibly owing to a read error. J is TRBJ2-5 and V is TRBV12-3 or TRBV12-4; 9 nucleotides align to TRBD2. The CDR3 totals 13 residues. CDR3 nucleotides: TGTGCCAGCAGTGTAGCGGGGGTGGAGACCCAGTACTTC. This translates into CASSVAGVETQYF.

This clonotype was recorded at least ten times. The chain couples TRBV28 to TRBJ2-7; D possibly corresponds to TRBD1 (5 bases). The CDR3 runs to 16 residues. CDR1 MDHEN and CDR2 SYDVKM come from the germline V gene. V was shortened by 2 bases and J by 5 bases, with 19 bases between the two germline ends. The CDR3 loop is CASSLRVRPLRDEQYF. CDR3 sequence (DNA): TGTGCCAGCAGTTTAAGGGTCAGGCCGCTCAGGGACGAGCAGTACTTC.

The J gene is TRBJ2-3, the V gene TRBV20-1, with 8 nucleotides matching TRBD2. This CDR3 comprises 15 residues. V lost 0 bases to trimming and J lost 3 bases; unmatched junction nucleotides: 5. CDR1 is DFQATT and CDR2 is SNEGSKA in the germline V gene (reference sequence). The CDR3 here is CSARDRRGGTDTQYF. The DNA for the CDR3 is TGCAGTGCTAGAGATCGACGCGGGGGGACAGATACGCAGTATTTT.

This clonotype has just a few counts. The chain has TRBV18 and TRBJ2-7, with 12 bases lining up with TRBD2. Germline CDR1 KGHSH, CDR2 LQKENI. V was pared by 4 bases and J by 4 bases, with 8 bases of the junction left unmatched. CDR3 size: 16 residues. The CDR3 protein is CASSRSGLAGNYEQYF. The CDR3 DNA is TGTGCCAGCTCACGCTCCGGACTAGCGGGAAATTACGAGCAGTACTTC.

CDR3 in amino acids: CSARELAGGHQETQYF. In nucleotides, the CDR3 is TGCAGTGCTAGGGAGCTAGCGGGGGGCCACCAAGAGACCCAGTACTTC. The chain is built from TRBV20-1 and TRBJ2-5, with TRBD2 identical over 11 bases. Germline V gene data show CDR1 as DFQATT and CDR2 as SNEGSKA (reference sequence). The CDR3 contains 16 residues. The V gene end was trimmed by 3 bases and the J gene end by 0 bases; junction bases not matched to a gene: 6.

The CDR3 spells CASSEWGDRGNEQFF. CDR3 bases: TGCGCCAGCAGTGAGTGGGGGGACAGGGGGAATGAGCAGTTCTTC. The chain carries TRBV10-1 and TRBJ2-1, with 11 bases that match TRBD1. Germline assignment: CDR1 WNHNN and CDR2 SYGVQD (reference sequence). V lost 1 base and J lost 7; bases outside the gene matches: 3. The CDR3 runs to 15 residues.

The V call is TRBV7-9, the J call TRBJ2-1, with no clear D. Germline V gives CDR1 SEHNR, CDR2 FQNEAQ (reference sequence). The CDR3 extends over 12 amino acids. Trimming shortened V by 8 bases and J by 5 bases, and 10 bases separated the two germline ends. CDR3 nucleotides: TGTGCCAGCTCCGGATTGCACAATGAGCAGTTCTTC. Amino acids: CASSGLHNEQFF. Based on the CDR3 plus reference TRBV7-9 and TRBJ2-1, the full variable domain is DTGVSQNPRHKITKRGQNVTFRCDPISEHNRLYWYRQTLGQGPEFLTYFQNEAQLEKSRLLSDRFSAERPKGSFSTLEIQRTEQGDSAMYLCASSGLHNEQFFGPGTRLTVL.

This clonotype was counted at least ten times. The chain carries TRBV11-2 and TRBJ2-7; the D is unclear. The CDR3 runs to 12 residues. Germline CDR1 SGHAT, CDR2 FQNNGV. The V end lost 2 bases, the J end lost 5 bases, and 7 bases lay between the germline ends. The CDR3 spells CASSLSPHEQYF. In DNA form, the CDR3 reads TGTGCCAGCAGCTTAAGTCCCCACGAGCAGTACTTC.